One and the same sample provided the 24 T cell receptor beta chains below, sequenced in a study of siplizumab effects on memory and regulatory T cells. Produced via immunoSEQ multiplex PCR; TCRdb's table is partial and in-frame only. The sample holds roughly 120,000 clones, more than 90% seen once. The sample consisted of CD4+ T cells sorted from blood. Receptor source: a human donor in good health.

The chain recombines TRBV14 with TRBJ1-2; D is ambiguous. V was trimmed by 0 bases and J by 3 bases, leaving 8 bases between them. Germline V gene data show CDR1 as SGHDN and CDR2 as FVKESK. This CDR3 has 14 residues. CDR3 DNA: TGTGCCAGCAGCCAAGATATCAGTTACTATGGCTACACCTTC. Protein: CASSQDISYYGYTF.

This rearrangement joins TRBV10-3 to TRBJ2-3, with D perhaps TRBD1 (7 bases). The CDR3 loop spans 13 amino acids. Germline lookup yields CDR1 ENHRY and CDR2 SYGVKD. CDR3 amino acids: CGTSQGGADTQYF. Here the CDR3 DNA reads TGTGGGACGTCCCAGGGGGGTGCAGATACGCAGTATTTT.

Here the CDR3 reads CASRPLAGVIETQYF. The DNA for the CDR3 is TGTGCCAGCAGACCTCTAGCGGGAGTCATTGAGACCCAGTACTTC. This chain joins TRBV7-6 and TRBJ2-5, with 10 bases matching TRBD2. This CDR3 is built from 15 residues. Germline CDR1 SGHVS, CDR2 FNYEAQ. With V trimmed by 6 bases and J by 5 bases, 9 bases remained unmatched.

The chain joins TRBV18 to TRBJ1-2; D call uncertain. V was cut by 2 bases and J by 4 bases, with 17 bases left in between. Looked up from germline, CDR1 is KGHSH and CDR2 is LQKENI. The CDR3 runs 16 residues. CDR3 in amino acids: CASSPSDPSWGYGYTF. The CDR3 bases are TGTGCCAGCTCACCATCGGACCCTTCTTGGGGCTATGGCTACACCTTC.

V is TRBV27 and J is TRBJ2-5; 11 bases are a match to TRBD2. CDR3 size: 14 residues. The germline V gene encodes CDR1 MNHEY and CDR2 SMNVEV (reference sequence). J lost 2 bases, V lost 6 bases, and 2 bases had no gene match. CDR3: CASRLAGAQETQYF. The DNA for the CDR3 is TGTGCCAGCAGACTAGCGGGGGCTCAAGAGACCCAGTACTTC.

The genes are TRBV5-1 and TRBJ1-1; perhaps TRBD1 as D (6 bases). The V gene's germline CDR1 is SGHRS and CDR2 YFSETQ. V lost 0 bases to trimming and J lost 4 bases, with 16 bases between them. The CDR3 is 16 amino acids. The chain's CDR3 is CASSLAGTFGTTEAFF. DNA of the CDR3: TGCGCCAGCAGCTTGGCGGGGACATTTGGTACCACTGAAGCTTTCTTT.

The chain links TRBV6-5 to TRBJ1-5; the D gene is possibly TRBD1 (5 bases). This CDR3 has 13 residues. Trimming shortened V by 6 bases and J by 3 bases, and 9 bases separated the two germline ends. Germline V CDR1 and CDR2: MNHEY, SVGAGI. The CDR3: CASSRETNQPQHF. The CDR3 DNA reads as TGTGCCAGCAGCAGGGAGACCAATCAGCCCCAGCATTTT.

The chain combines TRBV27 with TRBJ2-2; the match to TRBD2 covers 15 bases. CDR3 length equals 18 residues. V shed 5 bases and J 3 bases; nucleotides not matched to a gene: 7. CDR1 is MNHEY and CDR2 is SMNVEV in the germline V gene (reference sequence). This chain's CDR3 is CASSHGLAGGTDTGELFF. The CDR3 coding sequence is TGTGCCAGCAGTCACGGACTAGCGGGGGGGACGGACACCGGGGAGCTGTTTTTT.

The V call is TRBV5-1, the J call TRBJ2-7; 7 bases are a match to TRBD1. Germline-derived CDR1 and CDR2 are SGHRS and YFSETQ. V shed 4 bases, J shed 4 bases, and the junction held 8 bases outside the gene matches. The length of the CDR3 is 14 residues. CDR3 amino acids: CASSGPGTDYEQYF. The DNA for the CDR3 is TGCGCCAGCAGCGGGCCAGGGACAGATTACGAGCAGTACTTC.

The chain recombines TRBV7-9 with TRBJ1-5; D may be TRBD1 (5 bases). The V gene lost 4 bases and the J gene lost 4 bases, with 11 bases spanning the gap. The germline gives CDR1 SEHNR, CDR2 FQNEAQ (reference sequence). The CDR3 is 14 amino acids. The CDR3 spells CASSYSGRNQPQHF. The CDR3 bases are TGTGCCAGCAGCTACTCGGGACGGAATCAGCCCCAGCATTTT. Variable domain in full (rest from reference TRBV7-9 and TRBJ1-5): DTGVSQNPRHKITKRGQNVTFRCDPISEHNRLYWYRQTLGQGPEFLTYFQNEAQLEKSRLLSDRFSAERPKGSFSTLEIQRTEQGDSAMYLCASSYSGRNQPQHFGDGTRLSIL.

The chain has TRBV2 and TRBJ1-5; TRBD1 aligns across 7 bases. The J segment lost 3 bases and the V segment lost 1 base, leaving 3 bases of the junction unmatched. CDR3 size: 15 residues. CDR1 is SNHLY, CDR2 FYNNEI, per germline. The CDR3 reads CASSEEGQHNQPQHF. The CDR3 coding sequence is TGTGCCAGCAGTGAAGAGGGACAGCACAATCAGCCCCAGCATTTT.

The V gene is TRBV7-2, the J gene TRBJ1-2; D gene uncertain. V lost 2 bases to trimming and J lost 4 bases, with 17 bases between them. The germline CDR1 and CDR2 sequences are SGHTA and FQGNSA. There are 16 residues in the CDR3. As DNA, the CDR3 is TGTGCCAGCAGCTTAATCTTGGTGGCAGAGTCCTATGGCTACACCTTC. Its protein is CASSLILVAESYGYTF.

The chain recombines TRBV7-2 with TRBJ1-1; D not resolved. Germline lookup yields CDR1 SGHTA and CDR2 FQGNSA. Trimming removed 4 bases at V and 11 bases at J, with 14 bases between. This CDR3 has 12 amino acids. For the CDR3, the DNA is TGTGCCAGCAGCTCCGACCCCCGGAGGGCTTTCTTT. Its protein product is CASSSDPRRAFF.

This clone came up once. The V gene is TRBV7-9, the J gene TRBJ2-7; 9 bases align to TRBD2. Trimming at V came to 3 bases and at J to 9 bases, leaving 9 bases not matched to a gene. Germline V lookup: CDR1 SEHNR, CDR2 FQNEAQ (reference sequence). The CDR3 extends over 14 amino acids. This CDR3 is CASSFSGGAPLQYF. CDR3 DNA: TGTGCCAGCAGCTTTAGCGGGGGAGCTCCTCTGCAGTACTTC.

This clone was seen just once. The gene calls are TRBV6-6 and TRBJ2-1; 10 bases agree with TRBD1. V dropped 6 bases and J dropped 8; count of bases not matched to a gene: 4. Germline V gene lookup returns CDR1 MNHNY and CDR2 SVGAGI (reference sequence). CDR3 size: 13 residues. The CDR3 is CASRKGTGDEQFF. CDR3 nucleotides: TGTGCCAGCAGGAAGGGGACAGGGGATGAGCAGTTCTTC.

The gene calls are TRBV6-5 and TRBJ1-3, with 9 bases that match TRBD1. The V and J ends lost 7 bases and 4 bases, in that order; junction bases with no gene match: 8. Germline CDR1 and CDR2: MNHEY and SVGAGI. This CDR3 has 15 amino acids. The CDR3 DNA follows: TGTGCCAGCACCCGAGGGGGGACAGGGGGAAACACCATATATTTT. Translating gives CASTRGGTGGNTIYF.

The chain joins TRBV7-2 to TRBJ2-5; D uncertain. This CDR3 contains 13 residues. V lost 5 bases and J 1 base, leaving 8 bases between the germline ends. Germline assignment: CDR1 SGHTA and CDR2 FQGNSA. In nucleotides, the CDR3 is TGTGCCAGCAGCGCAACTATCCAAGAGACCCAGTACTTC. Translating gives CASSATIQETQYF.

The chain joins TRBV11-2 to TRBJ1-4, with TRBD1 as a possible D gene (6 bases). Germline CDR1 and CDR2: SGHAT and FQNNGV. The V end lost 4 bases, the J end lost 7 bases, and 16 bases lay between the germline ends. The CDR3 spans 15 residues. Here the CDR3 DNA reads TGTGCCAGCAGCTGGACGGACGGGGGGCTTGAAAAACTGTTTTTT. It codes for CASSWTDGGLEKLFF.

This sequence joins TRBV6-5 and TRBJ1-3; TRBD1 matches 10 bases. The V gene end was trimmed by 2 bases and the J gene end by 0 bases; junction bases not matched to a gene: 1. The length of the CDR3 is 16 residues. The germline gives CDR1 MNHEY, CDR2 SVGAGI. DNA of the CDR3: TGTGCCAGCAGTTACGGGACAGGGGCCTCTGGAAACACCATATATTTT. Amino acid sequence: CASSYGTGASGNTIYF.

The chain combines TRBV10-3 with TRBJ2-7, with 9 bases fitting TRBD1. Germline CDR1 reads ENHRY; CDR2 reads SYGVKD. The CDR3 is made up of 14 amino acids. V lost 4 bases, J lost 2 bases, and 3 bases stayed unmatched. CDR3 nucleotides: TGTGCCATCAGTGTCGGGACAGGGCCCTACGAGCAGTACTTC. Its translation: CAISVGTGPYEQYF.

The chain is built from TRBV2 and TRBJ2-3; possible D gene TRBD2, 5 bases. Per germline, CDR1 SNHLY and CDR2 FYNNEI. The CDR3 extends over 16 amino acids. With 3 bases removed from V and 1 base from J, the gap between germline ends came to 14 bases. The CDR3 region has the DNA TGTGCCAGCAGTGACCCTACTAGACGTGGCACAGATACGCAGTATTTT. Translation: CASSDPTRRGTDTQYF.

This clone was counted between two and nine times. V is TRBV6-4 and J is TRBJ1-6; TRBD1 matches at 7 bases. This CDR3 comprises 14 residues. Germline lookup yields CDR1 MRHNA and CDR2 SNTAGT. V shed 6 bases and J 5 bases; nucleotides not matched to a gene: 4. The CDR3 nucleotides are TGTGCCAGCAGCGAGGACAGGCATAATTCACCCCTCCACTTT. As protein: CASSEDRHNSPLHF.

CDR3 amino acids: CASSFSGESGQPQHF. CDR3 sequence (DNA): TGCGCCAGCAGCTTTTCAGGGGAGTCGGGTCAGCCCCAGCATTTT. The chain recombines TRBV5-1 with TRBJ1-5; a possible D gene is TRBD1 (6 bases). Germline lookup yields CDR1 SGHRS and CDR2 YFSETQ. V was shortened by 2 bases and J by 6 bases, with 15 bases between the two germline ends. The CDR3 loop spans 15 amino acids.

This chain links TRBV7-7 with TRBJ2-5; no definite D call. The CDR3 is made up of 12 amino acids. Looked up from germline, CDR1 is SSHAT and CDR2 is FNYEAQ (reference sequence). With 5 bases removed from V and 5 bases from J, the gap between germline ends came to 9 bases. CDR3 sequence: CASSPVKETQYF. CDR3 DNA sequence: TGTGCCAGCAGCCCAGTCAAGGAGACCCAGTACTTC.